The present T cell receptor (beta chain) was sequenced within a study of T-cell memory formation after mild COVID-19. Across the study: Clusters were largely donor specific. Study findings and constraints: Among CD4+ contracting clones, most were CM and EM, and CD8+ ones EMRA. Clonal second-wave expansions that peaked on day 37 had unconfirmed SARS-CoV-2 specificity.

Looked up from germline, CDR1 is SGHTA and CDR2 is FQGNSA. The length of the CDR3 is 14 residues. V dropped 5 bases and J dropped 6; count of bases not matched to a gene: 4. 5'RACE primed at constant segments yielded TCR alpha and TCR beta cDNA libraries bearing sample barcodes and UMIs. TCRdb reanalysed the 5' RACE reads using MiXCR and keeps one entry per CDR3 protein. The sample has a few hundred thousand distinct CDR3 sequences; approximately 10% are singletons. This clonotype was found many times. Its cognate antigen is unknown. The gene calls are TRBV7-2 and TRBJ1-5; 10 bases are shared with TRBD1. The sequence was obtained from a young man who had mild COVID-19 (a few samples of this study predate the infection). Cell type and time point are not known. Specimen: PBMCs or a T cell subset sorted from them (not recorded which). The CDR3 region is CASSRQGAGQPQHF. CDR3 nucleotides: TGTGCCAGCAGCCGACAGGGGGCTGGTCAGCCCCAGCATTTT.